This passage covers 8 T cell receptor beta chains from one sample sequenced in a study of monozygotic twins with inflammatory bowel disease. After re-calling the 5' RACE reads, TCRdb lists one entry per CDR3 protein, DNA absent. This specimen shows around 380,000 distinct CDR3 sequences; the ten leading clones hold 2% to 3%. The sample comprised blood. These receptors were obtained from a human donor with ulcerative colitis or Crohn's disease, or a healthy co-twin of an affected twin (not recorded which).

The J gene is TRBJ1-5, the V gene TRBV20-1; TCRdb's D call of TRBD1 is untestable without DNA. The CDR3 runs to 14 residues. Germline loops: CDR1 DFQATT, CDR2 SNEGSKA (reference sequence). The CDR3: CSVWRDSSNQPQHF.

The CDR3 is CASSLDGRGSQPQHF. The chain has TRBV7-2 and TRBJ1-5; absent DNA, TCRdb's TRBD1 call cannot be checked. This CDR3 spans 15 amino acids. Germline V lookup: CDR1 SGHTA, CDR2 FQGNSA.

V gene TRBV5-4 combines with J gene TRBJ2-3. The CDR3 runs 12 residues. Per germline, CDR1 SGHNT and CDR2 YYREEE (reference sequence). This CDR3 is CASTTVQDTQYF.

The rearrangement joins TRBV29-1 to TRBJ2-3; TCRdb gives TRBD1 as the D gene, but with no DNA this cannot be confirmed. This CDR3 is 16 amino acids long. CDR1 and CDR2 (germline): SQVTM, ANQGSEA. The CDR3 region is CSVDRQTGGPADTQYF.

This chain links TRBV20-1 with TRBJ2-2; the D call of TRBD2 rests on TCRdb alone, since no DNA is present to check it. The germline V gene has CDR1 DFQATT and CDR2 SNEGSKA (reference sequence). This CDR3 comprises 16 residues. CDR3 loop: CSARIAGKRNTGELFF.

The CDR3 sequence is CASSSPELAGEGAYEQFF. V gene TRBV12-3 or TRBV12-4 combines with J gene TRBJ2-1; as DNA is missing, the TRBD2 call by TCRdb cannot be tested. The CDR3 contains 18 residues.

This chain joins TRBV4-1 and TRBJ2-7; the TCRdb call, TRBD2, lacks DNA for checking. Germline CDR1 MGHRA, CDR2 YSYEKL. The CDR3 spans 18 residues. The CDR3 protein is CASSQGGIAGGLTYEQYF.

J is TRBJ2-3 and V is TRBV14; as DNA is missing, the TRBD1 call by TCRdb cannot be tested. Germline V gives CDR1 SGHDN, CDR2 FVKESK. The CDR3 is 15 residues long. CDR3 amino acids: CASSQRTGLTDTQYF.